Detailed here is one T cell receptor beta chain. Its specificity is not known. The CDR3 length is 15 residues. Germline values: CDR1 SGHVS, CDR2 FQNEAQ. With V trimmed by 5 bases and J by 1 base, 6 bases remained unmatched. Clones were sequenced by immunoSEQ multiplex PCR, and TCRdb holds only the in-frame ones, with some missing. The data show 330,000 or so clones, roughly 89% seen once. This record comes from a study of cytomegalovirus exposure and HLA in healthy donors. Study in general: The 120 or so validation repertoires used the same platform as the roughly 670 first-cohort repertoires, a later analysis reported.

Study-wide findings and caveats: Confirmation in vitro established that a few CMV-associated chains were specific for CMV antigens. Accounts indicate the classifier identified cytomegalovirus status with strong specificity and sensitivity.

The donors were members of the approximately 130-subject validation cohort (separate from the approximately 670-subject first cohort). This chain joins TRBV7-8 and TRBJ1-1, with 8 bases identical to TRBD1. The sequenced sample was PBMCs. This receptor was taken from a woman between 18 and 30 years old in good health and CMV-seronegative. CDR3 sequence (DNA): TGTGCCAGCAGCGCGCAGACAGGGGCGAACACTGAAGCTTTCTTT. This sequence encodes CASSAQTGANTEAFF.